What follows are 2 T cell receptor beta chains derived from one specimen sequenced in a study of shared clonotypes between healthy human individuals (dated by TCRdb to 2020 to 2022). Libraries were built with the immunoSEQ multiplex PCR assay. The source is immuneACCESS, and TCRdb retained only in-frame sequences with V and J called. Part of the clones is not carried over; for the studies checked, unresolved V genes explain less than half of this, and the remainder is unexplained. The sample table lists about a million clones, around 74% of them with a count of one. Approximately 1.5% of the sample is taken by the ten largest. The sample consisted of memory CD4+ T cells sorted from blood. This specimen's cell subset or site label, interpreted: CD45RA-negative fraction. The receptors stem from a man aged 18-30 years in good health.

CDR3 nucleotide sequence: TGTGCCAGCAGGGGGCTCGGGAACCTCAATGAGCAGTTCTTC. Amino acids: CASRGLGNLNEQFF. The chain has TRBV7-9 and TRBJ2-1; possibly TRBD1 or TRBD2 for D (5 bases each). Per germline, CDR1 SEHNR and CDR2 FQNEAQ (reference sequence). The CDR3 spans 14 residues. V lost 6 bases to trimming and J lost 6 bases, with 15 bases between them.

This chain's CDR3 is CASFQPGQGSGEQYF. Written as DNA, the CDR3 is TGTGCCAGCTTCCAACCAGGACAGGGTTCGGGGGAGCAGTACTTC. The rearrangement links TRBV2 to TRBJ2-7, with 8 bases identical to TRBD1. Trimming took 8 bases from V and 7 from J; bases not matched to a gene: 16. Looked up from germline, CDR1 is SNHLY and CDR2 is FYNNEI. This CDR3 has 15 residues.